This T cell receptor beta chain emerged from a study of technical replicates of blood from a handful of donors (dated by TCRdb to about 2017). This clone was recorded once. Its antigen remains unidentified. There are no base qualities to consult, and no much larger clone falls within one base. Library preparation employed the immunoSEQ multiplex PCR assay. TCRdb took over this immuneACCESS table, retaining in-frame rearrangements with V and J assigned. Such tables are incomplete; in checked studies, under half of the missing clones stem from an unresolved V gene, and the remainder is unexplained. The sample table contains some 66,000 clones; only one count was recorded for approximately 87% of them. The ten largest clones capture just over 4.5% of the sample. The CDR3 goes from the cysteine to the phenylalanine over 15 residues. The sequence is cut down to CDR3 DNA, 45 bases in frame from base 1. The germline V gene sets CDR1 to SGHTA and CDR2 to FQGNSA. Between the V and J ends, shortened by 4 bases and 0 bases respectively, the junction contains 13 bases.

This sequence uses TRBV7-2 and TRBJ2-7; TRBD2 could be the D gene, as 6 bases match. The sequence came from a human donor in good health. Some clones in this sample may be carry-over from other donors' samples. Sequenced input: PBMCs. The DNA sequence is TGTGCCAGCAGCTCCTACCTAGCGAGCTCCTACGAGCAGTACTTC. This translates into CASSSYLASSYEQYF. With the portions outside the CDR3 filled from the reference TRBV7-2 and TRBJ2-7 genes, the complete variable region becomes GAGVSQSPSNKVTEKGKDVELRCDPISGHTALYWYRQSLGQGLEFLIYFQGNSAPDKSGLPSDRFSAERTGGSVSTLTIQRTQQEDSAVYLCASSSYLASSYEQYFGPGTRLTVT.